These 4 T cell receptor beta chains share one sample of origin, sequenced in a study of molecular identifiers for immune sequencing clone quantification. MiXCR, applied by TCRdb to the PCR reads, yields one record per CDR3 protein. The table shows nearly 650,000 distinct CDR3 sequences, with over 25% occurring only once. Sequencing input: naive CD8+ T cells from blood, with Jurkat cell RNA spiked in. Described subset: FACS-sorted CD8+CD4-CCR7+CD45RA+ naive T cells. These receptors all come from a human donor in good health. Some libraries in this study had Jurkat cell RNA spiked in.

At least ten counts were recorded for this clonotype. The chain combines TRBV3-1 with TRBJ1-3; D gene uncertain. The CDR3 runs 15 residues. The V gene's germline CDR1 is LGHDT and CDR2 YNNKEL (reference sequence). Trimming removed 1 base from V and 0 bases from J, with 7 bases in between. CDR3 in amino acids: CASSQVGDSGNTIYF. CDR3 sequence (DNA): TGTGCCAGCAGCCAAGTCGGAGACTCTGGAAACACCATATATTTT.

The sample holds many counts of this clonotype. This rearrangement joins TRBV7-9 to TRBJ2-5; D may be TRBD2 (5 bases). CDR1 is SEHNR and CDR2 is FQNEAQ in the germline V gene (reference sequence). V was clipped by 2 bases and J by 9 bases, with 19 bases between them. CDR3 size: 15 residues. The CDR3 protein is CASSLTTSGGLSQYF. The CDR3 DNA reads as TGTGCCAGCAGCTTAACTACGAGCGGCGGGCTGTCCCAGTACTTC.

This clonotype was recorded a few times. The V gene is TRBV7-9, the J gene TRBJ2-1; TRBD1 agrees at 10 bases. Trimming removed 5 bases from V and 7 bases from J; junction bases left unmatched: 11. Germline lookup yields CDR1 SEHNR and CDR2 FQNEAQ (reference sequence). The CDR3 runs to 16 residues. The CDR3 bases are TGTGCCAGCAGCCCGACGGGACAGGGGAATTTGAATGAGCAGTTCTTC. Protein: CASSPTGQGNLNEQFF.

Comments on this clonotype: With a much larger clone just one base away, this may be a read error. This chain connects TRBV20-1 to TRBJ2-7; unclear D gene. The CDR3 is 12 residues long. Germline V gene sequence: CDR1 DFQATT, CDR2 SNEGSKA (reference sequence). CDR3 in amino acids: CSARSRPYEHYF. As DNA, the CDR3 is TGCAGTGCTAGGTCTCGGCCCTACGAGCACTACTTC.